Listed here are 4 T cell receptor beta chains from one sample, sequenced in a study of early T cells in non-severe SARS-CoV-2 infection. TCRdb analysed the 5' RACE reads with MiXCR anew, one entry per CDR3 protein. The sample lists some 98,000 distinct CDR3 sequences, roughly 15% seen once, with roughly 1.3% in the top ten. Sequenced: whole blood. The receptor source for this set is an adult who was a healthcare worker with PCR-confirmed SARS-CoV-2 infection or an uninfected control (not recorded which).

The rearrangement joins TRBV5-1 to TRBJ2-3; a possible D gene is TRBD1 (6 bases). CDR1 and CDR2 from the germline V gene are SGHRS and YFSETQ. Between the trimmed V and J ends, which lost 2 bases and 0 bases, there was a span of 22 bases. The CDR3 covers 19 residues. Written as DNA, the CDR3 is TGCGCCAGCAGCTTCCTACAGGGATGGGGAAGAGGGAGCACAGATACGCAGTATTTT. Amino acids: CASSFLQGWGRGSTDTQYF.

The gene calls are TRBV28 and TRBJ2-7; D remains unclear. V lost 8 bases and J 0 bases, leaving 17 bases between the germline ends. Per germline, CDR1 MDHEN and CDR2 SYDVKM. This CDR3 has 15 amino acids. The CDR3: CASLSAALSSYEQYF. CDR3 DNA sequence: TGTGCCAGCCTATCGGCAGCGCTTAGCTCCTACGAGCAGTACTTC.

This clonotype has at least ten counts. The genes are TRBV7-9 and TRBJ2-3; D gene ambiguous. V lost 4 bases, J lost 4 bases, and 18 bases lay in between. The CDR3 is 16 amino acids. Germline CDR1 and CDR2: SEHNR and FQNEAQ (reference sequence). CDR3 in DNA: TGTGCCAGCAGCTACTTCCCAAGGGTGGACGCAGATACGCAGTATTTT. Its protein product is CASSYFPRVDADTQYF.

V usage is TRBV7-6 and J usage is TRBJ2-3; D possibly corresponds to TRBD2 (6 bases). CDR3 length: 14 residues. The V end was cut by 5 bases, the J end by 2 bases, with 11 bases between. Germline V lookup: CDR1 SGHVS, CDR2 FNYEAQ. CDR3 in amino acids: CASSQSGYTDTQYF. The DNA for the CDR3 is TGTGCCAGCAGCCAAAGCGGGTACACAGATACGCAGTATTTT.